These 3 T cell receptor beta chains came from one sample sequenced in a study of blood T cell repertoires in COVID-19 (dated by TCRdb to 2018 to 2021). Library preparation employed the immunoSEQ multiplex PCR assay. TCRdb retrieved this table from immuneACCESS and kept in-frame rearrangements only. Not all clones are present; in checked studies, unresolved V genes account for under half, and no reason is known for the remainder. This sample is represented by about 380,000 clones; around 89% of them were singletons. The top ten hold around 7% of the sample. The sequenced sample was peripheral blood. The receptors come from a man younger than 30 with active or convalescent COVID-19.

The chain recombines TRBV6-5 with TRBJ1-4; the D gene is possibly TRBD1 (6 bases). Germline lookup yields CDR1 MNHEY and CDR2 SVGAGI. The CDR3 sequence is 15 residues long. V was shortened by 6 bases and J by 8 bases, with 19 bases between the two germline ends. The CDR3 loop is CASSYGRGFLEKLFF. The CDR3 DNA reads as TGTGCCAGCAGCTACGGGAGGGGGTTTTTGGAAAAACTGTTTTTT.

The rearrangement uses TRBV5-6 and TRBJ2-1; D perhaps matches TRBD1 (5 bases). CDR1 and CDR2 from the germline V gene are SGHDT and YYEEEE. The CDR3 runs 15 residues. Trimming removed 0 bases at V and 8 bases at J, with 15 bases between. As DNA, the CDR3 is TGTGCCAGCAGCTTGGGGTTCTTACAGGACGATGAGCAGTTCTTC. As protein: CASSLGFLQDDEQFF.

The chain recombines TRBV4-2 with TRBJ2-7, with TRBD2 identical over 12 bases. CDR3 size: 16 residues. The junction had 4 bases not matched to a gene; V was cut back by 0 bases and J by 4 bases. In germline, CDR1 is LGHNA, CDR2 YNFKEQ. CDR3 protein: CASSQDPSGGAYEQYF. CDR3 in DNA: TGTGCCAGCAGCCAAGATCCTAGCGGGGGGGCGTACGAGCAGTACTTC.